The 21 T cell receptor beta chains given below trace back to one sample, sequenced in a study of OX40 agonist ivuxolimab in advanced cancers. The data were produced by immunoSEQ multiplex PCR, yet TCRdb's version contains in-frame clones alone and is incomplete. The sample contains about 70,000 clones, 85% to 90% of which appear only once. The sample consisted of CD4+ or CD8+ T cells sorted from blood, taken in a trial of the OX40 agonist ivuxolimab. These receptors all stem from an adult with an advanced solid tumor such as melanoma, head and neck, liver or kidney cancer.

The chain links TRBV11-3 to TRBJ1-4; TRBD1 agrees at 7 bases. Germline-derived CDR1 and CDR2 are SGHNT and YENEEA. J lost 5 bases, V lost 5 bases, and 5 bases had no gene match. This CDR3 has 14 residues. As DNA, the CDR3 is TGTGCCAGCAGCGACGACAGGGTAAATGAAAAACTGTTTTTT. The encoded protein is CASSDDRVNEKLFF.

This chain connects TRBV5-1 to TRBJ2-7; 10 bases are a match to TRBD1. V shed 6 bases and J 6 bases; nucleotides not matched to a gene: 12. The CDR3 contains 15 residues. Germline V CDR1 and CDR2: SGHRS, YFSETQ. CDR3 protein: CASTIGGTGAAEQYF. The CDR3 DNA sequence: TGCGCCAGCACCATCGGAGGGACAGGGGCCGCCGAGCAGTACTTC.

V gene TRBV11-2 combines with J gene TRBJ1-1; TRBD1 agrees at 9 bases. The CDR3 sequence is 14 residues long. Germline V CDR1 and CDR2: SGHAT, FQNNGV. V shed 5 bases and J 6 bases; nucleotides not matched to a gene: 7. The CDR3 loop is CASSPGQGSSEAFF. The CDR3 region has the DNA TGTGCCAGCAGCCCCGGACAGGGGTCATCTGAAGCTTTCTTT. The full variable domain, in which reference TRBV11-2 and TRBJ1-1 provide the parts outside the CDR3, is EAGVAQSPRYKIIEKRQSVAFWCNPISGHATLYWYQQILGQGPKLLIQFQNNGVVDDSQLPKDRFSAERLKGVDSTLKIQPAKLEDSAVYLCASSPGQGSSEAFFGQGTRLTVV.

The chain recombines TRBV6-1 with TRBJ2-5; D is ambiguous. Per germline, CDR1 MNHNS and CDR2 SASEGT. V shed 8 bases and J shed 4 bases, with 14 bases lying between them. This CDR3 region has 13 residues. This CDR3 is CASRIPSTETQYF. CDR3 sequence (DNA): TGTGCCAGCCGAATACCATCAACAGAGACCCAGTACTTC.

The chain carries TRBV15 and TRBJ2-1; 10 nucleotides agree with TRBD1. The CDR3 is 15 amino acids. V lost 5 bases to trimming and J lost 8 bases; unmatched junction nucleotides: 9. Germline V gene sequence: CDR1 LNHNV, CDR2 YYDKDF (reference sequence). For the CDR3, the DNA is TGTGCCACCAGCGCCCGGGACAGGGGATTCGATGAGCAGTTCTTC. Translating it yields CATSARDRGFDEQFF.

The rearrangement links TRBV14 to TRBJ2-3; TRBD1 is a possible D gene (6 bases). The CDR3 runs 16 residues. Germline V CDR1 and CDR2: SGHDN, FVKESK. Trimming cost V 4 bases and J 4 bases, with 18 bases left between them. The CDR3 region has the DNA TGTGCCAGCAGCCCAGAACCAGGGGAAAGGGCAGATACGCAGTATTTT. This encodes CASSPEPGERADTQYF.

Only a few counts were recorded for this clone. This sequence joins TRBV5-1 and TRBJ1-2; possibly TRBD1 for D (5 bases). This CDR3 comprises 12 residues. The V end was cut by 5 bases, the J end by 1 base, with 6 bases between. CDR1 and CDR2 (germline): SGHRS, YFSETQ. CDR3 protein: CASSQGNYGYTF. CDR3 in DNA: TGCGCCAGCAGTCAGGGTAACTATGGCTACACCTTC.

The chain uses TRBV4-1 and TRBJ1-2; 8 bases align to TRBD1. The CDR3 consists of 14 residues. The germline V gene encodes CDR1 MGHRA and CDR2 YSYEKL. Trimming cost V 3 bases and J 6 bases; bases outside gene matches: 6. The CDR3 DNA is TGCGCCAGCAGCCACCCGGGACAGGTTGATGGCTACACCTTC. It translates to CASSHPGQVDGYTF.

This chain joins TRBV7-2 and TRBJ2-7; D might be TRBD2 (5 bases). There are 17 residues in the CDR3. Looked up from germline, CDR1 is SGHTA and CDR2 is FQGNSA. Trimming took off 5 bases at V and 2 bases at J, with 22 bases between the two ends. CDR3 DNA: TGTGCCAGCAGCCCCGAACTGCGGGCGGCGAGCGCCTACGAGCAGTACTTC. It specifies CASSPELRAASAYEQYF.

The chain uses TRBV5-4 and TRBJ2-3, with TRBD2 matching 9 bases. The CDR3 is made up of 15 amino acids. The V gene end was trimmed by 5 bases and the J gene end by 0 bases; junction bases not matched to a gene: 4. Germline CDR1 SGHNT, CDR2 YYREEE (reference sequence). The CDR3 loop is CASRAGLASTDTQYF. The CDR3 DNA sequence: TGTGCCAGCAGAGCGGGACTAGCTAGCACAGATACGCAGTATTTT.

This clone is a singleton in its sample. The genes are TRBV6-6 and TRBJ2-3, with a weak D call TRBD2 (6 bases). The CDR3 has 16 residues. V was clipped by 5 bases and J by 4 bases, with 19 bases between them. Per the germline V gene, CDR1 is MNHNY and CDR2 is SVGAGI (reference sequence). The CDR3 loop reads CASSNPGRRGADTQYF. CDR3 in DNA: TGTGCCAGCAGTAACCCTGGTCGGAGGGGCGCAGATACGCAGTATTTT.

The chain carries TRBV10-3 and TRBJ2-2; the D is unclear. Germline CDR1 ENHRY, CDR2 SYGVKD. V lost 2 bases and J 6 bases, leaving 1 base between the germline ends. This CDR3 has 11 amino acids. CDR3 residues: CAISEAGELFF. Here the CDR3 DNA reads TGTGCCATCAGTGAGGCCGGGGAGCTGTTTTTT.

The rearrangement links TRBV27 to TRBJ1-1; tentative D call: TRBD1 (6 bases). V lost 4 bases and J 0 bases, leaving 6 bases between the germline ends. Germline CDR1 and CDR2: MNHEY and SMNVEV (reference sequence). This CDR3 region has 13 residues. In DNA form, the CDR3 reads TGTGCCAGCAGTTGGACAGTGAACACTGAAGCTTTCTTT. Translating gives CASSWTVNTEAFF.

This clone was seen a single time. The chain joins TRBV5-1 to TRBJ2-5, with TRBD1 matching over 7 bases. Germline values: CDR1 SGHRS, CDR2 YFSETQ. The trim removed 0 bases at V and 3 bases at J, leaving 5 bases unmatched. This CDR3 contains 15 residues. The CDR3: CASSLGSGTEETQYF. CDR3 nucleotide sequence: TGCGCCAGCAGCTTGGGATCCGGGACAGAAGAGACCCAGTACTTC.

The CDR3 DNA is TGTGCCTGGGGCTCAGGGGGCGCGTCTAATGAAAAACTGTTTTTT. This translates into CAWGSGGASNEKLFF. The chain has TRBV30 and TRBJ1-4; 8 bases map to TRBD1. The germline CDR1 and CDR2 sequences are GTSNPN and SVGIG (reference sequence). The length of the CDR3 is 15 residues. J gave up 3 bases and V 5 bases, and 8 bases lay outside the gene matches. Supplemented by reference TRBV30 and TRBJ1-4, the full variable domain reads SQTIHQWPATLVQPVGSPLSLECTVEGTSNPNLYWYRQAAGRGLQLLFYSVGIGQISSEVPQNLSASRPQDRQFILSSKKLLLSDSGFYLCAWGSGGASNEKLFFGSGTQLSVL.

This clone was found a few times. J is TRBJ2-7 and V is TRBV18; 9 bases match TRBD1. With 4 bases clipped from V and 3 bases from J, the junction kept 7 bases outside the gene matches. CDR1 KGHSH and CDR2 LQKENI come from the germline V gene. The CDR3 consists of 15 residues. This CDR3 is CASSLGRTGDYEQYF. The CDR3 region has the DNA TGTGCCAGCTCACTCGGTAGGACAGGGGACTACGAGCAGTACTTC.

The chain's CDR3 is CASSLNTRNYGYTF. DNA of the CDR3: TGTGCCAGCAGCTTGAACACTAGGAACTATGGCTACACCTTC. The rearrangement uses TRBV5-6 and TRBJ1-2; D remains unclear. V was pared by 1 base and J by 2 bases, with 9 bases between. Germline values: CDR1 SGHDT, CDR2 YYEEEE. The CDR3 extends over 14 amino acids.

The V gene is TRBV5-1, the J gene TRBJ2-7; D possibly corresponds to TRBD2 (5 bases). The CDR3 runs to 12 residues. V was clipped by 3 bases and J by 9 bases, with 13 bases between them. Germline V gene data show CDR1 as SGHRS and CDR2 as YFSETQ. This chain's CDR3 is CASSSERRWQYF. CDR3 DNA: TGCGCCAGCAGCTCGGAGCGGAGGTGGCAGTACTTC.

The J gene is TRBJ1-1, the V gene TRBV23-1, with TRBD1 identical over 11 bases. TRBV23-1 is given ORF status, its function remaining uncertain. V lost 7 bases and J lost 4; bases outside the gene matches: 11. The CDR3 consists of 16 residues. The CDR3 DNA is TGCGCCAGCACCATAGGGACAGGGGGTAAGGGCACTGAAGCTTTCTTT. Translating gives CASTIGTGGKGTEAFF.

The chain uses TRBV7-2 and TRBJ2-5; a weak D match, TRBD1 (5 bases). The V end was cut by 2 bases, the J end by 6 bases, with 16 bases between. Germline V gene data show CDR1 as SGHTA and CDR2 as FQGNSA. The CDR3 is 15 residues long. DNA of the CDR3: TGTGCCAGCAGCTTAATCAGGGTGGGGTTGAAGACCCAGTACTTC. Residues: CASSLIRVGLKTQYF.

A few counts support this clone. The rearrangement uses TRBV30 and TRBJ2-5, with 7 bases aligning to TRBD1. After removal of 4 bases from V and 5 bases from J, the junction contained 4 bases not matched to a gene. The germline V gene has CDR1 GTSNPN and CDR2 SVGIG (reference sequence). The CDR3 is 12 residues long. Here the CDR3 reads CAWTTDRETQYF. The CDR3 DNA follows: TGTGCCTGGACCACGGACAGGGAGACCCAGTACTTC.